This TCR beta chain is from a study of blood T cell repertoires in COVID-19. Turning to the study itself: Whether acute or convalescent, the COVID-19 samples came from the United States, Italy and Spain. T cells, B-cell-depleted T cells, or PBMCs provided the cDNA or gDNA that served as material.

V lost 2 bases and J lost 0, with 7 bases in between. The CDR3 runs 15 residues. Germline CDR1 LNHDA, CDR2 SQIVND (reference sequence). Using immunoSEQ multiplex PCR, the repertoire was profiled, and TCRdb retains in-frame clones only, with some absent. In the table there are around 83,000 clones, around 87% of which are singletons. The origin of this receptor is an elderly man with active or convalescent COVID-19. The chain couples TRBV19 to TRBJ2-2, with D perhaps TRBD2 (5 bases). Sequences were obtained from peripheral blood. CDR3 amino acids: CASSITGTNTGELFF. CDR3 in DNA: TGTGCCAGTAGTATAACGGGGACGAACACCGGGGAGCTGTTTTTT.